A selection of T cell receptor beta chains follows, all from one sample in a study of shared clonotypes between healthy human individuals. Clones were sequenced by immunoSEQ multiplex PCR, and TCRdb holds only the in-frame ones, with some missing. The sample carries about 590,000 clones, about 95% recorded once. Material for sequencing was naive CD8+ T cells sorted from blood. The receptors shown here come from a woman in her twenties or thirties in good health. Both conserved end residues are part of each CDR3. D genes are given only for firm matches. Clone sizes are given selectively: once, few, many, or a class where the clone is expanded.

V,J,D,size,CDR3,DNA
TRBV6-1,TRBJ2-2,-,once,CASSGEGESTGELFF,TGTGCCAGCAGTGGGGAAGGGGAGTCCACCGGGGAGCTGTTTTTT
TRBV29-1,TRBJ2-7,-,-,CSVEGAGSYGQYF,TGCAGCGTTGAAGGGGCGGGGAGCTACGGGCAGTACTTC
TRBV5-1,TRBJ1-1,TRBD1,-,CASSPPGGFTEAFF,TGCGCCAGCAGCCCGCCAGGGGGGTTTACTGAAGCTTTCTTT
TRBV5-1,TRBJ2-3,TRBD2,once,CASSLVVVAGRTDTQYF,TGCGCCAGCAGCTTGGTGGTCGTAGCGGGGCGAACAGATACGCAGTATTTT
TRBV7-8,TRBJ2-1,-,-,CASSSGVGNEQFF,TGTGCCAGCAGCTCCGGAGTGGGTAATGAGCAGTTCTTC
TRBV21-1,TRBJ2-5,-,-,CASSKGIWTGGQETQYF,TGTGCCAGCAGCAAAGGAATTTGGACAGGGGGACAAGAGACCCAGTACTTC
TRBV28,TRBJ2-1,-,-,CASSTSLSNEQFF,TGTGCCAGCAGTACTAGTCTCTCCAATGAGCAGTTCTTC
TRBV13,TRBJ2-7,-,-,CASSGGSSLREQYF,TGTGCCAGCAGCGGGGGGTCATCACTACGCGAGCAGTACTTC
TRBV7-7,TRBJ2-5,TRBD2,once,CASSPSWTSGKETQYF,TGTGCCAGCAGCCCTAGTTGGACTAGCGGCAAAGAGACCCAGTACTTC
TRBV10-3,TRBJ2-1,TRBD2,-,CAISKRGLADAGPYNEQFF,TGTGCCATCAGTAAGCGGGGACTAGCGGACGCAGGGCCTTACAATGAGCAGTTCTTC
TRBV27,TRBJ2-1,TRBD2,-,CASSPGTSGNDEQFF,TGTGCCAGCAGTCCCGGGACTAGCGGGAATGATGAGCAGTTCTTC
TRBV27,TRBJ1-5,-,-,CASSPVGQGNQPQHF,TGTGCCAGCAGCCCCGTAGGGCAAGGCAATCAGCCCCAGCATTTT
TRBV9,TRBJ2-3,-,-,CASSVMGLIDTQYF,TGTGCCAGCAGCGTGATGGGGCTGATAGATACGCAGTATTTT
TRBV10-1,TRBJ2-7,-,-,CASSESGAAGFYEQYF,TGCGCCAGCAGTGAGTCGGGGGCCGCCGGATTCTACGAGCAGTACTTC
TRBV13,TRBJ1-4,-,-,CASSSASTRDYEKLFF,TGTGCCAGCAGCTCCGCTAGCACCCGGGACTATGAAAAACTGTTTTTT
TRBV5-6,TRBJ2-7,-,-,CASSLSGRSYEQYF,TGTGCCAGCAGCCTTAGCGGTAGGTCCTACGAGCAGTACTTC
TRBV2,TRBJ1-1,TRBD1,-,CASSWDRGLAFF,TGTGCCAGCAGCTGGGACAGGGGGCTAGCTTTCTTT
TRBV4-1,TRBJ2-7,TRBD1,-,CASSQPTGTGGYEQYF,TGCGCCAGCAGCCAACCCACCGGGACAGGGGGCTACGAGCAGTACTTC
TRBV5-4,TRBJ2-7,TRBD2,-,CASSDPGLADEQYF,TGTGCCAGCAGCGACCCAGGACTAGCCGACGAGCAGTACTTC
TRBV30,TRBJ2-7,TRBD1,-,CAWEEGRGPYEQYF,TGTGCCTGGGAGGAGGGCAGGGGGCCCTACGAGCAGTACTTC
TRBV27,TRBJ2-7,TRBD1,-,CASWDSPYEQYF,TGTGCCAGCTGGGACAGTCCCTACGAGCAGTACTTC
TRBV28,TRBJ2-1,-,-,CASSFPGLGNEQFF,TGTGCCAGCAGCTTCCCCGGCCTAGGCAATGAGCAGTTCTTC
TRBV11-3,TRBJ1-1,-,-,CASSPHTGTEAFF,TGTGCCAGCAGCCCGCACACAGGGACTGAAGCTTTCTTT
TRBV28,TRBJ2-1,-,-,CASSLPLSSGRSLDEQFF,TGTGCCAGCAGTTTACCACTCTCCTCGGGGAGATCTCTCGATGAGCAGTTCTTC
TRBV4-1,TRBJ1-4,-,once,CASATWALGNEKLFF,TGCGCCAGCGCCACTTGGGCTTTGGGTAATGAAAAACTGTTTTTT
TRBV9,TRBJ2-3,TRBD2,-,CASSVEAGVADTQYF,TGTGCCAGCAGCGTAGAAGCGGGAGTGGCAGATACGCAGTATTTT
TRBV7-9,TRBJ2-3,TRBD2,-,CASSLGFASGGLTDTQYF,TGTGCCAGCAGCTTAGGGTTCGCTAGCGGGGGTCTCACAGATACGCAGTATTTT
TRBV11-2,TRBJ2-1,-,-,CASIQGGSTYNEQFF,TGTGCCAGCATACAGGGTGGAAGCACCTACAATGAGCAGTTCTTC
TRBV9,TRBJ2-7,-,-,CASSPGGQNEQYF,TGTGCCAGCAGCCCCGGGGGGCAGAACGAGCAGTACTTC
TRBV5-1,TRBJ2-1,-,-,CASSENYNEQFF,TGCGCCAGCAGCGAAAACTACAATGAGCAGTTCTTC
TRBV7-3,TRBJ2-1,TRBD2,-,CASSSVAGGAANEQFF,TGTGCCAGCAGCTCGGTAGCGGGAGGGGCCGCCAATGAGCAGTTCTTC
TRBV10-2,TRBJ2-1,TRBD2,-,CASSEGPPGGNEQFF,TGCGCCAGCAGTGAGGGGCCCCCCGGGGGGAATGAGCAGTTCTTC
TRBV6-5,TRBJ2-7,TRBD2,-,CASSPLAGYVYEQYF,TGTGCCAGCAGCCCGCTAGCGGGATACGTTTACGAGCAGTACTTC
TRBV7-9,TRBJ2-7,-,-,CASSLAGGHSSYEQYF,TGTGCCAGCAGCTTAGCAGGAGGGCACAGCTCCTACGAGCAGTACTTC
TRBV7-9,TRBJ1-1,-,-,CASSPPRGAEPEAFF,TGTGCCAGCAGCCCTCCTCGGGGCGCCGAACCTGAAGCTTTCTTT
TRBV27,TRBJ2-2,-,-,CASSSNYLGELFF,TGTGCCAGCAGTTCTAACTACCTGGGGGAGCTGTTTTTT
TRBV14,TRBJ2-1,-,-,CASSQEGVFVLGGSYNEQFF,TGTGCCAGCAGCCAAGAAGGGGTGTTTGTGCTAGGAGGATCCTACAATGAGCAGTTCTTC
TRBV27,TRBJ1-5,-,once,CASREGVGNQPQHF,TGTGCCAGCCGGGAGGGAGTGGGCAATCAGCCCCAGCATTTT
TRBV27,TRBJ2-1,-,-,CASSFLGYNEQFF,TGTGCCAGCAGTTTTTTGGGGTACAATGAGCAGTTCTTC
TRBV5-8,TRBJ1-1,TRBD1,-,CASSLGAQGGYNTEAFF,TGTGCCAGCAGCTTGGGTGCGCAGGGGGGATATAACACTGAAGCTTTCTTT
TRBV11-2,TRBJ1-1,-,-,CASSSTGLGTPEAFF,TGTGCCAGCAGCTCAACAGGGTTAGGGACGCCTGAAGCTTTCTTT
TRBV4-1,TRBJ2-2,-,-,CASSQEPRGAGNTGELFF,TGCGCCAGCAGCCAAGAGCCCAGGGGGGCGGGGAACACCGGGGAGCTGTTTTTT
TRBV6-6,TRBJ1-2,TRBD1,once,CASTPGQGRANYGYTF,TGTGCCAGCACCCCGGGACAGGGCAGAGCTAACTATGGCTACACCTTC
TRBV28,TRBJ2-1,TRBD2,-,CASSSGLAGVSYNEQFF,TGTGCCAGCAGTTCGGGACTAGCGGGAGTAAGTTACAATGAGCAGTTCTTC
TRBV5-1,TRBJ1-2,-,-,CASSLWGDGYTF,TGCGCCAGCAGCCTTTGGGGAGATGGTTACACCTTC
TRBV2,TRBJ2-7,TRBD1,once,CASIDRGPYYEQYF,TGTGCCAGCATTGACAGGGGGCCCTACTACGAGCAGTACTTC